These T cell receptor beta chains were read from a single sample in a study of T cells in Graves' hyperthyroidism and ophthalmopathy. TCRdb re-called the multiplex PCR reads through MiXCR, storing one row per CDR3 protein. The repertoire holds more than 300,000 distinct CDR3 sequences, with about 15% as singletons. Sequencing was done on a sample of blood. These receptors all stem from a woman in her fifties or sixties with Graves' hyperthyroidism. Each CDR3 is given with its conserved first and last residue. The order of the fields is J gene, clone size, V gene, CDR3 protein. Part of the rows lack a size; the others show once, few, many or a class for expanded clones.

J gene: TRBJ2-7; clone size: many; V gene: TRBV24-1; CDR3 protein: CATSDSATSGRGDEQYF
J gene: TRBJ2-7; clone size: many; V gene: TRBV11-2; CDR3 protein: CASSIGTPGPYEQYF
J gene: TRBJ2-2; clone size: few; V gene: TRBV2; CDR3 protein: CASTPGQGTGELFF
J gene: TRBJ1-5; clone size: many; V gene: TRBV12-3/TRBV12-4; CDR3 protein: CASSFAPKGQPQHF
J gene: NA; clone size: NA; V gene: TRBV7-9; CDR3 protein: CASSYRVLDEQFF
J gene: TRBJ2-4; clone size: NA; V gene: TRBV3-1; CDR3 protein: CASSSRDRGFYKNIQYF
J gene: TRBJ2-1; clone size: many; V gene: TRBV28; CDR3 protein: CASSLWGGADNEQFF
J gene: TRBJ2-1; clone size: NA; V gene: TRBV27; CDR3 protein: CASSFRAETYNEQFF
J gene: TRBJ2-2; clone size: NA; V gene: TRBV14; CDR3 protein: CASRQLKSPSRSGDTGELFF
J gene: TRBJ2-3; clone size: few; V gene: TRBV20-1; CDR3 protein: CSASGQAGSTQYF
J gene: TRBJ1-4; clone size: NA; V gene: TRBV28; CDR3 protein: CASSPTGWIELFF
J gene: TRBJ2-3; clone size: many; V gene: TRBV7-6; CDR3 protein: CASSTGGTSVSDTQYF
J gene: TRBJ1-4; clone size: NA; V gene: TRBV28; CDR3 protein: CASSPHMGNEKLFF
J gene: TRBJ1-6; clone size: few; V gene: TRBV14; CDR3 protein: CASSQSDRYSPLHF
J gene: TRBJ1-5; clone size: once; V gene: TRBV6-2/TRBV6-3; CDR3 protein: CASSSGTGGVQPQHF
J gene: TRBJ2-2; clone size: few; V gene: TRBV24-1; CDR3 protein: CATSDSFGQGKSLLYSANTGELFF
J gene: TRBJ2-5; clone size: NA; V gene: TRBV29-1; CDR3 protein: CSVETYQETQYF
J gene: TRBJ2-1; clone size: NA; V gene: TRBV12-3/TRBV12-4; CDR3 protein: CASNSLGDSANNEQFF
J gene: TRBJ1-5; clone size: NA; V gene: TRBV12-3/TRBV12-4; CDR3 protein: CASSIGTGGSVQPQHF
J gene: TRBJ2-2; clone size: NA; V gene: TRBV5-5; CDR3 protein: CASSSISLTGELFF
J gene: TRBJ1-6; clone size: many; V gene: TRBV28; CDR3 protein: CASASPGTTYNSPLHF
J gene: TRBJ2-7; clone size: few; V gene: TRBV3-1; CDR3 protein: CASSPLAGGGNEQYF
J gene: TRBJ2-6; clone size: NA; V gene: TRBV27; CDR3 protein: CASSKEGNGANVLTF
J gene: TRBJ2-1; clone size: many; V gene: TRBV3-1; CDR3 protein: CASSQVLAGDNEQFF
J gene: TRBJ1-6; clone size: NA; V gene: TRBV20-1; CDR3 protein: CSARDTTYNSPLHF
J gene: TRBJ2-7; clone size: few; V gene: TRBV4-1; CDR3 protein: CASSRTAQAYEQYF
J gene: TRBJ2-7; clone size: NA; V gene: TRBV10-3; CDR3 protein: CAIRPGLNFSYEQYF
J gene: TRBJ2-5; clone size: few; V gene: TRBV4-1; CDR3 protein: CASSQVSRGETQYF
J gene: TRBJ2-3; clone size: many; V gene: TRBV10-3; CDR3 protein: CAISSGTGGTDTQYF
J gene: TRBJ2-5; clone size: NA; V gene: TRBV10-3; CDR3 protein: CAISKGGVQETQYF
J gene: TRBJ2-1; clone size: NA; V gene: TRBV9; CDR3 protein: CTSSVAASSYNEQFF
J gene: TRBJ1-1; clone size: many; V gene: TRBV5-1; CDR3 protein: CASSREAAGNTEAFF
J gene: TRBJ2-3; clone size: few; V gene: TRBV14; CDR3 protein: CASSQGSLTFTDTQYF
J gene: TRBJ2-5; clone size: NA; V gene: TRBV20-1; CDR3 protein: CSARDWEGLAGAPRETQYF
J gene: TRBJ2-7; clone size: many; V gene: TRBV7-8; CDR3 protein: CASSLRTSASSYEQYF
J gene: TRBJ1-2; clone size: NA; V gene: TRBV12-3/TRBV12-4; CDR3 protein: CASSPRGLGAMGYGYTF
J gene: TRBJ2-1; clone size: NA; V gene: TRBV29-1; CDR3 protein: CSVWGEYVEQFF
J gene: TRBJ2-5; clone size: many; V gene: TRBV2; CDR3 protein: CASSEGGQSQETQYF
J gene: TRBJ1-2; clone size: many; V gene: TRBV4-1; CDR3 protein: CASSHGTGVDYGYTF
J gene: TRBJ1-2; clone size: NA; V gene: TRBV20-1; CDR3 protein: CSASPRDRGLGGHTF
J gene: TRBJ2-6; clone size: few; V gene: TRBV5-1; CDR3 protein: CASSFSGAEGANVLTF
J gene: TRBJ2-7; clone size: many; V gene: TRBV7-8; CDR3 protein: CASTAGRMIYEQYF